The clone carrying this T cell receptor (beta chain) came up a few times. The target antigen is unknown. The authors reverse transcribed all of the isolated RNA, so sequencing captured expressed TCRB transcripts. Sequencing of stem cell-like memory T cell samples yielded roughly 1 million reads on average. Clones were read by immunoSEQ multiplex PCR, and TCRdb kept only the in-frame ones, dropping some. This table holds more than 85,000 clones, 40% found once. Trimming at V came to 4 bases and at J to 7 bases, leaving 15 bases not matched to a gene. The CDR3 is made up of 17 amino acids. Germline CDR1 reads SGHTA; CDR2 reads FQGNSA. CD45RO/CCR7/CD25/CD127/CD95/CD27 separated CD4+ naive, central memory, regulatory and stem cell-like memory cells by sorting. This record comes from a study of beta chain features in type 1 diabetes. About the study: What patients shared with healthy donors was a similar profile of age, gender and cell yields.

Study conclusions and caveats: Whether TCRB rearrangement is influenced by HLA type was left unresolved in this analysis.

This clonotype was obtained from a woman between 18 and 30 years old in good health. The sample was stem cell memory CD4+ T cells from blood. The V gene is TRBV7-2, the J gene TRBJ2-1, with 8 bases lining up with TRBD2. DNA for the CDR3: TGTGCCAGCAGCTGGGCGGGACTAGGGTACATAGGAAATGAGCAGTTCTTC. Its translation is CASSWAGLGYIGNEQFF.